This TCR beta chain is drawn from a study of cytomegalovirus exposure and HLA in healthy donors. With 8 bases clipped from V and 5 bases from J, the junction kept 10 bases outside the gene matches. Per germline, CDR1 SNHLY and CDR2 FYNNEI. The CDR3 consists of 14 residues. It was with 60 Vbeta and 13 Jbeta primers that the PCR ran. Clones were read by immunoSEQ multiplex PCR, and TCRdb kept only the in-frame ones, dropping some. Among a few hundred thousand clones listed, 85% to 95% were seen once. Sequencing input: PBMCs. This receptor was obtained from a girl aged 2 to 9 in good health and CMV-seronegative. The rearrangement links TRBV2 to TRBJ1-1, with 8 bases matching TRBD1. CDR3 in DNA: TGTGCCAGCTGGTCCGGGACAGGTTTTACTGAAGCTTTCTTT. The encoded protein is CASWSGTGFTEAFF.